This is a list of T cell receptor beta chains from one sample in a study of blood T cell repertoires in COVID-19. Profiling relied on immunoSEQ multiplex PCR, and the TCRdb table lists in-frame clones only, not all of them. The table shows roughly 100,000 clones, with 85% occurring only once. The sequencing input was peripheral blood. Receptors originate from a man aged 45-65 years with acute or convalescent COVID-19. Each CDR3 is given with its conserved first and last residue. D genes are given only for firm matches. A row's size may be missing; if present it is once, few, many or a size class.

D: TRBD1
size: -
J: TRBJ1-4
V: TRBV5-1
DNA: TGCGCCAGCAGCTTGGGACAGGGCGGAAAACTGTTTTTT
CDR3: CASSLGQGGKLFF

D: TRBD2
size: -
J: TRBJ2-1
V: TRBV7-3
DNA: TGTGCCAGCAGCATTGATCCCTTCCGGGAGGGATCCCGCTACAATGAGCAGTTCTTC
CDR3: CASSIDPFREGSRYNEQFF

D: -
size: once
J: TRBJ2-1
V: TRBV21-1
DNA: TGTGCCAGCAGCAACGGACCCCTAGCAGGCCATGAGCAGTTCTTC
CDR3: CASSNGPLAGHEQFF

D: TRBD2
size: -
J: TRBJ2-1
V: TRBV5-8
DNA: TGTGCCAGCAGCCACACTAGCGGGAGAGGCAATGAGCAGTTCTTC
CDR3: CASSHTSGRGNEQFF

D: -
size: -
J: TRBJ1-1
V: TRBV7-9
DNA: TGTGCCAGCAGCCTAGGGCAGTCGAACACTGAAGCTTTCTTT
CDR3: CASSLGQSNTEAFF

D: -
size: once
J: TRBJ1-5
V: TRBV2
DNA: TGTGCCAGCAGTGAATGGTCAGGCAATCAGCCCCAGCATTTT
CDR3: CASSEWSGNQPQHF

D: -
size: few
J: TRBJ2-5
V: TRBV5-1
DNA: TGCGCCAGCAGCACGGGGACACGGGAGACCCAGTACTTC
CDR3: CASSTGTRETQYF

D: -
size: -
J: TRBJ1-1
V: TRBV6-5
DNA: TGTGCCAGCAGTTACTCGCTACTGATGAACACTGAAGCTTTCTTT
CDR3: CASSYSLLMNTEAFF

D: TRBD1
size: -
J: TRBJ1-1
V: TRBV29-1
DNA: TGCAGCGTTGTTAGACAGGGGGCGGGTACTGAAGCTTTCTTT
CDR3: CSVVRQGAGTEAFF

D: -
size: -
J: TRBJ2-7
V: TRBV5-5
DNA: TGTGCCAGCAGCTTGGGGCAGTCCAGGTCCTACGAGCAGTACTTC
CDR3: CASSLGQSRSYEQYF

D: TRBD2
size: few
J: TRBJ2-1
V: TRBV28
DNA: TGTGCCAGCTGGACTAGCGGGAGAGGGGCCTACAATGAGCAGTTCTTC
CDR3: CASWTSGRGAYNEQFF

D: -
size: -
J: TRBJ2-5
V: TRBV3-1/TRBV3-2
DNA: TGTGCCAGCAGCCAAGATCAGGCCCAGGGACAAGAGACCCAGTACTTC
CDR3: CASSQDQAQGQETQYF

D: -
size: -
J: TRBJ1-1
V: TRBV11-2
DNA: TGTGCCAGCAGCCACAGGGTGACTGAAGCTTTCTTT
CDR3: CASSHRVTEAFF

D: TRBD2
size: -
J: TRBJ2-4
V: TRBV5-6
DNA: TGTGCCAGCAGCTCGGCGGGGGGGCGATTCACCATCCCGCAAAACATTCAGTACTTC
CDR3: CASSSAGGRFTIPQNIQYF

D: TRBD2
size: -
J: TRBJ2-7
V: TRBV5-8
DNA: TGTGCCAGCAGCCGACCGGGGGGGCTAGCGGGAGGGAGCTCCTACGAGCAGTACTTC
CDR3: CASSRPGGLAGGSSYEQYF

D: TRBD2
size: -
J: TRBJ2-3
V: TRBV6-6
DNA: TGTGCCAGCAGTGGATCCTTCAAGCGGGACCCCAGGGATACGCAGTATTTT
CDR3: CASSGSFKRDPRDTQYF

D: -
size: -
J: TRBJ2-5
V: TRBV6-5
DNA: TGTGCCAGCAGTTACTCGACCGCTAGCGTGGAGACCCAGTACTTC
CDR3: CASSYSTASVETQYF

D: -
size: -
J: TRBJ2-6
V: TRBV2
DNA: TGTGCCAGCAGTGAAAGGGGGGGGCCCTTCTCTGGGGCCAACGTCCTGACTTTC
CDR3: CASSERGGPFSGANVLTF

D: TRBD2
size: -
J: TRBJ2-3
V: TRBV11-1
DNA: TGTGCCAGCAGCCAAGGACTAGCGGGGCTAGGGAATACGCAGTATTTT
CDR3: CASSQGLAGLGNTQYF

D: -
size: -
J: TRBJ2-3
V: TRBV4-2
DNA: TGTGCCAGCAGCCAAGAATCGTCAGATACGCAGTATTTT
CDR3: CASSQESSDTQYF

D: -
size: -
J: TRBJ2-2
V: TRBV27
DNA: TGTGCCAGCAGTTTACTAAGTAGAACCGGGGAGCTGTTTTTT
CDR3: CASSLLSRTGELFF

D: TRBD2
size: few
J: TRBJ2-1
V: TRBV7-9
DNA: TGTGCCAGCAGCTTGCGGGGGTTCAATGAGCAGTTCTTC
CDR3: CASSLRGFNEQFF

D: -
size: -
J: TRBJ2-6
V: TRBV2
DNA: TGTGCCAGCTCCCCCAGCTCTGGGGCCAACGTCCTGACTTTC
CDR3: CASSPSSGANVLTF

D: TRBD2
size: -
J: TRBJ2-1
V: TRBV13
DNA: TGTGCCAGCAGCGACGGACTAGCGGATAACAATGAGCAGTTCTTC
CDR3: CASSDGLADNNEQFF

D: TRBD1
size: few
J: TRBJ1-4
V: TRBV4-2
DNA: TGTGCCAGCAGCCAAGATTCGGGGACAGGGAATGAAAAACTGTTTTTT
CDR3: CASSQDSGTGNEKLFF

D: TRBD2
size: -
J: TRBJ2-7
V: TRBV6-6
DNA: TGTGCCAGCAATCCGGGGGGGAGAACTTACGAGCAGTACTTC
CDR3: CASNPGGRTYEQYF

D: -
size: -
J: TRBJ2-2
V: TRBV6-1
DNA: TGTGCCAGCAGTGAAGTCGCGGGTAGCACCGGGGAGCTGTTTTTT
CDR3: CASSEVAGSTGELFF

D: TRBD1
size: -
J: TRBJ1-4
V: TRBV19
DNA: TGTGCCAGTAGATATTCCTACGGGACAGTTAATGAAAAACTGTTTTTT
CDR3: CASRYSYGTVNEKLFF

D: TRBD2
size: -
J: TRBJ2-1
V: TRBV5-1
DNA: TGCGCCAGCAGCTTCGCATTAGCGGGGGGTGAAGAGGAGCAGTTCTTC
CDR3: CASSFALAGGEEEQFF

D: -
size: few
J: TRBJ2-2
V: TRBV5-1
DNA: TGCGCCAGCAGCTTGCCAGGGGGAGGCACCGGGGAGCTGTTTTTT
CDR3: CASSLPGGGTGELFF

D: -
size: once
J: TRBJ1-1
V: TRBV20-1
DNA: TGCAGTGCGGCACATAACACTGAAGCTTTCTTT
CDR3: CSAAHNTEAFF

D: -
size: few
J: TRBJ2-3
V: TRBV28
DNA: TGTGCCAGCAAGCGGGACACCGATGTCACAGATACGCAGTATTTT
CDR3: CASKRDTDVTDTQYF

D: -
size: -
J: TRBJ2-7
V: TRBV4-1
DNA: TGCGCCAGCAGCCAAGGCGAAGGACAATTGCTTGCCGAGCAGTACTTC
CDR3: CASSQGEGQLLAEQYF

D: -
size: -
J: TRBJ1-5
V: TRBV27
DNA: TGTGCCAGCAGTCCTAGGGGTGCAGGGCCCAATCAGCCCCAGCATTTT
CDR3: CASSPRGAGPNQPQHF

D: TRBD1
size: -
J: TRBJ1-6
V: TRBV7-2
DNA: TGTGCCAGCAGCTCTGGGAACAGGGGAAATTCACCCCTCCACTTT
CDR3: CASSSGNRGNSPLHF

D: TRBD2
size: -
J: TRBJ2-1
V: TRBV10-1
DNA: TGCGCCAGCAGTGCTTTGACTAGCGGGAGAGACGATGAGCAGTTCTTC
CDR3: CASSALTSGRDDEQFF

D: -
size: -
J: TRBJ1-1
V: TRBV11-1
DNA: TGTGCCAGCAGCTTGGACAGGAACACTGAAGCTTTCTTT
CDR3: CASSLDRNTEAFF

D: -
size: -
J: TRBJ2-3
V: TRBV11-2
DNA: TGTGCCAGCAGCTTAGGAGGGCTTAGCACAGATACGCAGTATTTT
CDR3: CASSLGGLSTDTQYF

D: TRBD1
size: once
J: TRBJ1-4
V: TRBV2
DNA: TGTGCCAGCAGCGGGACAGGGTTTGAAAAACTGTTTTTT
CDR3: CASSGTGFEKLFF

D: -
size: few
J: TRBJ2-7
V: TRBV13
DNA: TGTGCCAGCAGCACCCGGACCGGGATCTACGAGCAGTACTTC
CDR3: CASSTRTGIYEQYF

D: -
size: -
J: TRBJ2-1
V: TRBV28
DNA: TGTGCCAGCAGTTTGACGGGGTGGTCCTACAATGAGCAGTTCTTC
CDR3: CASSLTGWSYNEQFF

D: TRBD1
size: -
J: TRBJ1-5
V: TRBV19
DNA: TGTGCCAGTTCCGCCGGGACAGGTAGCAATCAGCCCCAGCATTTT
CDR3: CASSAGTGSNQPQHF

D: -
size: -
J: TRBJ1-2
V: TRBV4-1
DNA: TGCGCCAGCAGGTCGACAGGTTACTATGGCTACACCTTC
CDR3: CASRSTGYYGYTF

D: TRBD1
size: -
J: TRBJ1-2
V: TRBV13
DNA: TGTGCCAGCAGCTCGCGAGACAGGGGGCGTTATGGCTACACCTTC
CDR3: CASSSRDRGRYGYTF

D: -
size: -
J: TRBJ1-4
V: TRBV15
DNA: TGTGCCACCAGCAGAGATTTCGGGGGGCTGGGTGATGAAAAACTGTTTTTT
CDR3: CATSRDFGGLGDEKLFF

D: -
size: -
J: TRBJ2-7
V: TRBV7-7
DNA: TGTGCTAGCAGCTTACTGGCCGGGAATAGCTACGAGCAGTACTTC
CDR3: CASSLLAGNSYEQYF

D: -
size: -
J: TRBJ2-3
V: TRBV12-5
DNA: TGTGCTAGTGGTTTGGTACGGATCGGGGGCACAGATACGCAGTATTTT
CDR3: CASGLVRIGGTDTQYF

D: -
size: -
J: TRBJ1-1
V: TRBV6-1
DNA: TGTGCCAGCAGTGAAAATGAGTTGAGGCGGAACACTGAAGCTTTCTTT
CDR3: CASSENELRRNTEAFF

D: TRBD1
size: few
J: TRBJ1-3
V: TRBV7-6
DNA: TGTGCCAGCAGCGCGGACAGGGGGCCCTCTGGAAACACCATATATTTT
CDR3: CASSADRGPSGNTIYF

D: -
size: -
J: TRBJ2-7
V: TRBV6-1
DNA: TGTGCCAGCAGTGAACCGGTCGGCTCCTACGAGCAGTACTTC
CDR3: CASSEPVGSYEQYF

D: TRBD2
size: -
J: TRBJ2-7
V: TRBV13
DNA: TGTGCCAGCAGCACTCGGACTAGCCTCTCCTACGAGCAGTACTTC
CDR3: CASSTRTSLSYEQYF

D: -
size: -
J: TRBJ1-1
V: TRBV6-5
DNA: TGTGCCAGCAGTTACTCGCAGGTCTCTGAAGCTTTCTTT
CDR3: CASSYSQVSEAFF

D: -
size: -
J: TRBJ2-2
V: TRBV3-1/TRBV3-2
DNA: TGTGCCAGCAGCCCAACAAGGGGTCAGGGGGGAACCGGGGAGCTGTTTTTT
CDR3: CASSPTRGQGGTGELFF

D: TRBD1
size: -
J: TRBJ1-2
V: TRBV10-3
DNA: TGTGCCCATCAGGGGGGCAACTATGGCTACACCTTC
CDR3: CAHQGGNYGYTF

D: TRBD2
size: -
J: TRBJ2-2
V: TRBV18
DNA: TGTGCCAGCTCACCAACGGGACTAGCGGGGAACACCGGGGAGCTGTTTTTT
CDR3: CASSPTGLAGNTGELFF